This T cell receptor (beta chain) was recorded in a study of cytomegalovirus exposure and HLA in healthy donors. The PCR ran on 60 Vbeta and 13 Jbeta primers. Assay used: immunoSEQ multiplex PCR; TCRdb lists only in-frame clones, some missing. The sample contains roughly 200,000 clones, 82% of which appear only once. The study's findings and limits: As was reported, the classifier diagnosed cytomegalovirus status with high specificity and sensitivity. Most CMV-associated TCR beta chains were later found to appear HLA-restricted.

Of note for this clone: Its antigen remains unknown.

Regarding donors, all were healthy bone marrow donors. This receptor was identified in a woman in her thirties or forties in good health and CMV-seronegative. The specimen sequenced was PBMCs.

CDR3 residues: CASSWIRDRGSYEQYF. The CDR3 DNA reads as TGTGCCAGCAGTTGGATCCGGGACAGGGGTTCCTACGAGCAGTACTTC. The chain couples TRBV6-5 to TRBJ2-7, with 10 nucleotides matching TRBD1. The CDR3 totals 16 residues. With V trimmed by 4 bases and J by 1 base, 7 bases remained unmatched. Germline V CDR1 and CDR2: MNHEY, SVGAGI.